Described below is a single T cell receptor (beta chain) sequence and its context. Its antigen is currently not known. No much larger clone exists at a distance of one base, and base qualities are not known. This sample stems from a study of blood T cell repertoires in COVID-19 (TCRdb year 2020). For the wider study: The collaborator samples originated in the United States, Italy and Spain and spanned the acute and convalescent phases of COVID-19. The material from the prospective study consisted of cDNA or gDNA derived from T cells, B-cell-depleted T cells, or PBMCs. The dataset comprised deeply sampled blood TCRbeta repertoires from subjects exposed to, actively infected with, or recovered from COVID-19. The repertoires were made available in a free public database intended to serve as a resource for research on the immune response to SARS-CoV-2. The samples were drawn from two sources: the first 160 participants of the ongoing ImmuneRACE study, and 1,200 or so subjects contributed by 6 global collaborators. Sample metadata almost always included a de-identified subject ID, COVID-19 status, age in years and sex. HLA class I and class II types, where available, came from metadata supplied by the sample provider rather than from assay-based typing. The paper's findings and limits, for the study overall: The quantity of clinical and demographic metadata differed by source and by participant and was supplied without curation.

Collaborating institutions collected whole blood in K2EDTA tubes following their own protocols. For TCRbeta analysis, collaborator samples were shipped as frozen whole blood, as isolated PBMCs, or as DNA extracted from either sample type. TCRbeta CDR3 regions were amplified from genomic DNA by means of the immunoSEQ Assay, a bias-controlled multiplex PCR. The authors' pipeline ran thus. Within the assay, amplification of reference gene primers was used to estimate how many nucleated cells each sample contained. To quantify the absolute abundance of each unique TCRbeta CDR3 rearrangement, sequence reads were collapsed and filtered. For each sample, productive Simpson clonality was calculated by taking the square root of Simpson's diversity index across productive rearrangements. Not all clones reach the TCRdb copy of this immuneACCESS table, which keeps in-frame sequences only. Checked studies attribute under half of the gap to unresolved V genes and leave the rest unexplained. That table gives V, J and clone size, and the DNA gave D and trimming. Present in this sample are 140,000 to 150,000 clones, about 88% of which were seen just once. Of the sample, 2% to 2.5% falls within the top ten clones.

The sample comprised peripheral blood. The clonotype was recovered from a human donor in a cohort sampled during active COVID-19.

The CDR3 reads CASKRGDTEAFF. Read as DNA, the sequence is TGTGCCAGCAAGCGGGGGGACACTGAAGCTTTCTTT. The chain employs TRBV27 and TRBJ1-1; the D gene is perhaps TRBD1, on 5 matching bases. V loses 7 bases of germline sequence and J loses 3 bases, and the interval between the two ends is 9 bases. From a lookup of the germline V gene (reference sequence), CDR1 and CDR2 are MNHEY and SMNVEV. Counted from cysteine to phenylalanine, this CDR3 has 12 amino acids. Only the CDR3 part of the read is kept: 36 bases, read in frame from the first base.